Each of the 20 T cell receptor beta chains below was sequenced from the same sample in a study of sequential checkpoint blockade in melanoma. Treatment given: randomized to nivolumab then ipilimumab (arm A) or the reverse (arm B). Data came from immunoSEQ multiplex PCR; TCRdb stores just in-frame clones and leaves some out. The sample lists about 3,500 clones, around 16% occurring once. The material was tumor tissue (inferred from file names), obtained from a patient given nivolumab and ipilimumab in sequence. Source of these receptors: a human donor with melanoma.

This clone has ten or more counts. The chain couples TRBV11-3 to TRBJ1-5; D is perhaps TRBD1 (5 bases). The germline V gene has CDR1 SGHNT and CDR2 YENEEA. The CDR3 has 14 amino acids. Trimming pared 3 bases from V and 3 bases from J, leaving 9 bases between. CDR3 DNA: TGTGCCAGCAGCTTCGGGGGTGCCAATCAGCCCCAGCATTTT. It yields the protein CASSFGGANQPQHF.

In its sample, this clone was seen a few times. This chain connects TRBV28 to TRBJ1-1; D is ambiguous. CDR1 and CDR2 from the germline V gene are MDHEN and SYDVKM. The ends were cut back, 2 bases at V and 6 bases at J, with 16 bases in the middle. The CDR3 length is 15 residues. CDR3 protein: CASSLGVKGGAEAFF. CDR3 sequence (DNA): TGTGCCAGCAGTTTAGGAGTGAAGGGTGGGGCTGAAGCTTTCTTT.

The chain has TRBV10-1 and TRBJ1-5; TRBD1 is a possible D gene (5 bases). V was cut by 10 bases and J by 3 bases, with 16 bases left in between. Germline-derived CDR1 and CDR2 are WNHNN and SYGVQD (reference sequence). The CDR3 sequence is 14 residues long. The CDR3, as DNA: TGCGCCACCGCCCGGAAGGGGTACAATCAGCCCCAGCATTTT. Translating gives CATARKGYNQPQHF.

This clone was counted many times. The chain couples TRBV11-3 to TRBJ2-1; 9 positions agree with TRBD2. There are 17 residues in the CDR3. In germline, CDR1 is SGHNT, CDR2 YENEEA. With V trimmed by 3 bases and J by 1 base, 7 bases remained unmatched. The chain's CDR3 is CASSLDRLAGSYNEQFF. The CDR3 DNA reads TGTGCCAGCAGCTTGGACAGGCTAGCGGGATCCTACAATGAGCAGTTCTTC. The complete variable domain, with remaining parts taken from reference TRBV11-3 and TRBJ2-1, reads EAGVVQSPRYKIIEKKQPVAFWCNPISGHNTLYWYLQNLGQGPELLIRYENEEAVDDSQLPKDRFSAERLKGVDSTLKIQPAELGDSAVYLCASSLDRLAGSYNEQFFGPGTRLTVL.

The chain joins TRBV14 to TRBJ1-1; 10 positions agree with TRBD1. The CDR3 spans 15 residues. CDR1 and CDR2 (germline): SGHDN, FVKESK. After removal of 4 bases from V and 6 bases from J, the junction contained 8 bases not matched to a gene. CDR3 sequence (DNA): TGTGCCAGCAGCCTAGATGGACAGGGGGTGGCTGAAGCTTTCTTT. It codes for CASSLDGQGVAEAFF.

This clone appeared many times. The chain is built from TRBV7-4 and TRBJ2-5; 7 bases align to TRBD2. The CDR3 is 18 amino acids. Germline trimming cut 6 bases from V and 0 bases from J; bases unmatched to any gene: 16. In germline, CDR1 is SGHVT, CDR2 SQSDAQ. CDR3 in amino acids: CASRPLAGAQPYQETQYF. CDR3 nucleotide sequence: TGTGCCAGCAGACCCCTGGCGGGAGCACAACCGTACCAAGAGACCCAGTACTTC.

This clone has a handful of counts. The chain has TRBV29-1 and TRBJ2-3, with 7 positions matching TRBD2. CDR3 length equals 14 residues. The germline gives CDR1 SQVTM, CDR2 ANQGSEA. J gave up 4 bases and V 8 bases, and 12 bases lay outside the gene matches. This CDR3 is CSFNGGRIADTQYF. As DNA, the CDR3 is TGCAGCTTCAACGGGGGGAGGATAGCAGATACGCAGTATTTT.

J is TRBJ2-6 and V is TRBV18; D not resolved. With 0 bases removed from V and 0 bases from J, the gap between germline ends came to 9 bases. There are 17 residues in the CDR3. CDR1 KGHSH and CDR2 LQKENI come from the germline V gene. The CDR3 sequence: CASSPPVGPSGANVLTF. The CDR3 nucleotides read TGTGCCAGCTCACCACCGGTAGGGCCCTCTGGGGCCAACGTCCTGACTTTC.

This clone is categorized as large. V usage is TRBV1 and J usage is TRBJ2-7; TRBD2 is the table's D call, not checked against the DNA. TRBV1 is flagged as a pseudogene. This CDR3 has 14 amino acids. As DNA, the CDR3 is TGCACCAGCAGCGCCGGGACTAATTCCTACGAGCAGTACTTC. This gives the protein CTSSAGTNSYEQYF.

In DNA form, the CDR3 reads TGCGCCAGCAGCCAAGACGCGGAGGCAGGGTCCCACGAGCAGTACTTC. Its translation is CASSQDAEAGSHEQYF. The chain carries TRBV4-1 and TRBJ2-7; the D gene could be TRBD1 or TRBD2 (5 bases each). Trimming cost V 0 bases and J 5 bases, with 17 bases left between them. Germline CDR1 MGHRA, CDR2 YSYEKL. This CDR3 is 16 amino acids long.

This clone was counted only a few times. This chain joins TRBV11-3 and TRBJ2-4, with 8 bases aligning to TRBD2. Trimming at V came to 4 bases and at J to 9 bases, leaving 17 bases not matched to a gene. Germline CDR1 SGHNT, CDR2 YENEEA. The CDR3 has 17 residues. The CDR3 region is CASSSDSGSVGGTIQYF. CDR3 bases: TGTGCCAGCAGCTCAGACAGCGGGAGTGTTGGCGGAACCATTCAGTACTTC.

The sample holds a few counts of this clone. V and J are TRBV6-8 and TRBJ2-5, with TRBD2 matching 12 bases. This CDR3 has 16 amino acids. V gave up 5 bases and J gave up 4 bases; unmatched junction bases: 8. Germline values: CDR1 MNHGY, CDR2 SAAAGT. In DNA form, the CDR3 reads TGTGCCAGCAGTGAGCTAGCGGGGGGGCCCTTAGAGACCCAGTACTTC. Encoded protein: CASSELAGGPLETQYF.

V and J are TRBV6-8 and TRBJ2-1; possibly TRBD2 for D (5 bases). With 2 bases removed from V and 6 bases from J, the gap between germline ends came to 14 bases. Germline V gives CDR1 MNHGY, CDR2 SAAAGT. The CDR3 covers 15 residues. The CDR3 reads CASSYLARLANEQFF. CDR3 DNA: TGTGCCAGCAGTTACCTAGCTAGGTTGGCCAATGAGCAGTTCTTC.

This chain connects TRBV29-1 to TRBJ2-2; 7 bases are shared with TRBD1. Germline-derived CDR1 and CDR2 are SQVTM and ANQGSEA. This CDR3 comprises 16 residues. The V segment lost 6 bases and the J segment 7 bases; nucleotides outside the gene matches: 17. This chain's CDR3 is CSVLERDRRNNGELFF. CDR3 nucleotides: TGCAGCGTCCTTGAGAGGGACAGAAGGAATAACGGGGAGCTGTTTTTT.

This clone was found a few times. V is TRBV14 and J is TRBJ2-7; 7 bases agree with TRBD2. V shed 8 bases, J shed 7 bases, and the junction held 14 bases outside the gene matches. Germline V CDR1 and CDR2: SGHDN, FVKESK. This CDR3 comprises 14 residues. Written as DNA, the CDR3 is TGTGCCAGCGGAAGAGCGGGGAGGTTTCGGGAGCAGTACTTC. Amino acids: CASGRAGRFREQYF.

This clone has only a few counts. The V call is TRBV25-1, the J call TRBJ2-5; 8 nucleotides align to TRBD2. Losses at the gene ends were 3 bases for V and 4 bases for J; bases not matched to a gene: 10. CDR1 and CDR2 from the germline V gene are MGHDK and SYGVNS. CDR3 length: 16 residues. This CDR3 reads CASSDIAGTRRETQYF. The CDR3, as DNA: TGTGCCAGCAGTGATATAGCCGGGACTAGGAGAGAGACCCAGTACTTC.

This clone was detected a few times. The chain joins TRBV28 to TRBJ2-5; D remains unclear. CDR3 length equals 13 residues. The ends were cut back, 3 bases at V and 1 base at J, with 6 bases in the middle. CDR1 is MDHEN, CDR2 SYDVKM, per germline. The CDR3 loop reads CASSLVAQETQYF. The DNA for the CDR3 is TGTGCCAGCAGTTTGGTAGCCCAAGAGACCCAGTACTTC.

By proportion, this clone is medium-sized. This chain uses TRBV10-3 with TRBJ1-2; D is perhaps TRBD1 (5 bases). The V end lost 0 bases, the J end lost 5 bases, and 13 bases lay between the germline ends. This CDR3 has 15 amino acids. Per the germline V gene, CDR1 is ENHRY and CDR2 is SYGVKD. CDR3 nucleotide sequence: TGTGCCATCAGTGAGTCGTGGGACTTGTCTTATGGCTACACCTTC. Its protein is CAISESWDLSYGYTF.

The rearrangement links TRBV6-8 to TRBJ2-3, with D perhaps matching TRBD1 (5 bases). CDR1 and CDR2 (germline): MNHGY, SAAAGT. The CDR3 covers 17 residues. The V end was cut by 5 bases, the J end by 4 bases, with 22 bases between. The CDR3 sequence: CASSTRIGLQGADTQYF. CDR3 bases: TGTGCCAGCAGTACCCGGATAGGGCTGCAGGGCGCAGATACGCAGTATTTT.

A few counts support this clone. The observed sequence ends 1 residue before the CDR3 terminus, with the missing tail filled in from the germline J gene. The chain uses TRBV10-3 and TRBJ2-3, with TRBD1 as a possible D gene (5 bases). The CDR3 consists of 17 residues. Germline CDR1 is ENHRY and CDR2 is SYGVKD. Trimming left V 0 bases short and J 0 bases short, with 13 bases between. The CDR3 sequence is CAISESTVALSTDTQYF. CDR3 DNA (partial): TGTGCCATCAGTGAGTCGACAGTCGCCCTTAGCACAGATACGCAGTAT.